These 10 T cell receptor beta chains originate from one sample sequenced in a study of cytomegalovirus exposure and HLA in healthy donors. PCR was performed using 60 Vbeta and 13 Jbeta primers. Some clones are missing from TCRdb's copy, which holds only in-frame ones; the method was immunoSEQ multiplex PCR. Here the sample spans 100,000 or so clones, about four fifths being singletons. Sequencing used PBMCs. The receptors were gathered from a woman in her 40s in good health and CMV-seronegative.

V usage is TRBV12-5 and J usage is TRBJ2-5; tentatively, D is TRBD2 (5 bases). The CDR3 extends over 13 amino acids. Between the trimmed V and J ends, which lost 6 bases and 5 bases, there was a span of 13 bases. Per germline, CDR1 LGHNT and CDR2 FRNRAP. This chain's CDR3 is CASGSTPGETQYF. CDR3 DNA sequence: TGTGCTAGTGGCTCCACCCCGGGGGAGACCCAGTACTTC. Together with reference TRBV12-5 and TRBJ2-5, the CDR3 gives the full variable domain: DARVTQTPRHKVTEMGQEVTMRCQPILGHNTVFWYRQTMMQGLELLAYFRNRAPLDDSGMPKDRFSAEMPDATLATLKIQPSEPRDSAVYFCASGSTPGETQYFGPGTRLLVL.

This clone appeared once. The CDR3 DNA sequence: TGCAGCGCCATGAATCAGGCGAACACCGGGGAGCTGTTTTTT. Its protein product is CSAMNQANTGELFF. The chain combines TRBV29-1 with TRBJ2-2; D unclear. This CDR3 has 14 amino acids. V lost 7 bases, J lost 0 bases, and 12 bases lay in between. Germline-derived CDR1 and CDR2 are SQVTM and ANQGSEA.

This clone was detected only a few times. The chain joins TRBV27 to TRBJ2-7; tentatively, D is TRBD2 (5 bases). Trimming removed 3 bases from V and 2 bases from J, with 8 bases in between. The CDR3 length is 13 residues. CDR1 and CDR2 from the germline V gene are MNHEY and SMNVEV (reference sequence). The CDR3 here is CASSFGLTYEQYF. Written as DNA, the CDR3 is TGTGCCAGCAGTTTCGGACTGACCTACGAGCAGTACTTC.

V usage is TRBV6-4 and J usage is TRBJ2-3, with a weak D call TRBD1 (6 bases). This CDR3 comprises 14 residues. Germline V gene lookup returns CDR1 MRHNA and CDR2 SNTAGT. Deletions cut 4 bases from V and 6 bases from J, with 14 bases between. CDR3 sequence: CASSVQGLSDTQYF. The CDR3 DNA is TGTGCCAGCAGTGTACAGGGCCTGTCGGATACGCAGTATTTT.

This clone was detected once. The chain carries TRBV11-3 and TRBJ2-1; 10 bases line up with TRBD2. Germline CDR1 is SGHNT and CDR2 is YENEEA. The CDR3 consists of 14 residues. V was clipped by 4 bases and J by 5 bases; unmatched bases: 2. Here the CDR3 DNA reads TGTGCCAGCAGCTCCGGACTAGCGGACAATGAGCAGTTCTTC. It specifies CASSSGLADNEQFF.

This chain links TRBV10-3 with TRBJ1-6; D is uncertain. CDR1 ENHRY and CDR2 SYGVKD come from the germline V gene. The CDR3 loop spans 14 amino acids. The V and J ends lost 3 bases and 10 bases respectively, with 13 bases between them. The CDR3 region is CAISDAGEGSPLHF. The DNA for the CDR3 is TGTGCCATCAGTGACGCAGGAGAGGGATCACCCCTCCACTTT.

Comments on this clone: Other nucleotide sequences from this sample produce the same CDR3. The chain carries TRBV27 and TRBJ2-3; unclear D gene. The ends were cut back, 2 bases at V and 0 bases at J, with 9 bases in the middle. Germline V CDR1 and CDR2: MNHEY, SMNVEV (reference sequence). This CDR3 is 15 amino acids long. CDR3 protein: CASSLEAESTDTQYF. CDR3 in DNA: TGTGCCAGCAGTTTAGAGGCGGAAAGCACAGATACGCAGTATTTT.

This clone appeared a few times. The chain uses TRBV9 and TRBJ2-2; TRBD1 aligns across 7 bases. Per the germline V gene, CDR1 is SGDLS and CDR2 is YYNGEE. This CDR3 is 13 amino acids long. V lost 5 bases to trimming and J lost 3 bases; unmatched junction nucleotides: 1. CDR3 DNA sequence: TGTGCCAGCAGTGACAGGGACACCGGGGAGCTGTTTTTT. It translates to CASSDRDTGELFF.

The chain uses TRBV13 and TRBJ2-1, with a weak D call TRBD1 (6 bases). CDR3 size: 16 residues. Trimming stripped 5 bases from V and 6 bases from J, with 20 bases between. Germline V gives CDR1 PRHDT, CDR2 FYEKMQ (reference sequence). In DNA, the CDR3 is TGTGCCAGCAGCCCCAACTCACAGGGATACTCCAATGAGCAGTTCTTC. Amino acid sequence: CASSPNSQGYSNEQFF.

This rearrangement joins TRBV30 to TRBJ2-1; 10 positions agree with TRBD1. CDR3 size: 15 residues. The V segment lost 0 bases and the J segment 3 bases; nucleotides outside the gene matches: 2. Germline V gene sequence: CDR1 GTSNPN, CDR2 SVGIG (reference sequence). The CDR3 here is CAWSVRTGGYNEQFF. CDR3 sequence (DNA): TGTGCCTGGAGTGTACGGACAGGGGGCTACAATGAGCAGTTCTTC.